This entry concerns a single T cell receptor (beta chain). Its target is not known. The sample belongs to a study of blood T cells in healthy people across ages. Study results and caveats: Both higher diversity and more naive CD4+ cells marked long-lived donors when set against aged donors. It was found that TCR beta diversity correlated strongly with the percentage of naive T cells. With age, beta diversity per million T cells declined roughly linearly, significantly by around 43.

Per the germline V gene, CDR1 is MNHEY and CDR2 is SVGEGT. The CDR3 runs to 15 residues. Trimming took off 6 bases at V and 2 bases at J, with 16 bases between the two ends. Primed by a sample-barcoded 5' primer and a J-beta primer mix, a second PCR proceeded for about 6 to 11 cycles. TCRdb re-derived calls from the 5' RACE reads in MiXCR, one entry per CDR3 protein. The table records 850,000 to 1,100,000 distinct CDR3 sequences, 35% to 45% of them present only once. Isolation yielded PBMCs, at least 7 million per sample, in every case. This TCR was recovered from a man aged 18 to 35 in good health. The chain joins TRBV6-2 or TRBV6-3 to TRBJ1-1; no firm D call. Material: blood. CDR3 in amino acids: CASRLNWGGNTEAFF. The CDR3, as DNA: TGTGCCAGCAGGCTGAACTGGGGAGGCAACACTGAAGCTTTCTTT.